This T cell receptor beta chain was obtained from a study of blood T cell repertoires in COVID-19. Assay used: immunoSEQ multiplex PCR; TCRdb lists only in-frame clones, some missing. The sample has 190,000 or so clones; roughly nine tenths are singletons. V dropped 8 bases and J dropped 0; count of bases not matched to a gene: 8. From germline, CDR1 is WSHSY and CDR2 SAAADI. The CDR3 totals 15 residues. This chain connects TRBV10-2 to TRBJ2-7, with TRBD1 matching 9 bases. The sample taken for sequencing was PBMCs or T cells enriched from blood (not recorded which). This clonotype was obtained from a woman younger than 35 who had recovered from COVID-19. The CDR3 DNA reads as TGCGCCAGCCGCCTCGACAGGGGGATCTCCTACGAGCAGTACTTC. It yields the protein CASRLDRGISYEQYF.